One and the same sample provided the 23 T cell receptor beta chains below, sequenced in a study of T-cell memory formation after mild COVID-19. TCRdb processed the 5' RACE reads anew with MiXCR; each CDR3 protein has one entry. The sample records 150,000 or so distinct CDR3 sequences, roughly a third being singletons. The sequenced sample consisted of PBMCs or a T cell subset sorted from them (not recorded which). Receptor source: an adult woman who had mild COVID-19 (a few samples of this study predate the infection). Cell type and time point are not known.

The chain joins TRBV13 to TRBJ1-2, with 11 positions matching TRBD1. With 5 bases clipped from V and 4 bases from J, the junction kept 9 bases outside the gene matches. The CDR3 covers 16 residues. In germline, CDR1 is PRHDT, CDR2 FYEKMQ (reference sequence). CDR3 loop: CASSPGGTGGVYGYTF. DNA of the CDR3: TGTGCCAGCAGCCCTGGTGGGACAGGGGGGGTCTATGGCTACACCTTC.

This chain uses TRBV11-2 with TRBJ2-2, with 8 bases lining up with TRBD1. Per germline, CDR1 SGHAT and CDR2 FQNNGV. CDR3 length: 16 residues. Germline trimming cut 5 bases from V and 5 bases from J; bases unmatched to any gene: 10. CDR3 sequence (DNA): TGTGCCAGCAGCCCTTCTCAGGGGGCGAGAACCGGGGAGCTGTTTTTT. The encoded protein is CASSPSQGARTGELFF. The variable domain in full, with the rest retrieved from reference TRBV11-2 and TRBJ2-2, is EAGVAQSPRYKIIEKRQSVAFWCNPISGHATLYWYQQILGQGPKLLIQFQNNGVVDDSQLPKDRFSAERLKGVDSTLKIQPAKLEDSAVYLCASSPSQGARTGELFFGEGSRLTVL.

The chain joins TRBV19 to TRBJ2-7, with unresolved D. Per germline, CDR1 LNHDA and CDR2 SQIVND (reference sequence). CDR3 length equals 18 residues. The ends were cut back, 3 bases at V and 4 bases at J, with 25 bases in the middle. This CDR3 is CASSISGRGRRLSYEQYF. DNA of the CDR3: TGTGCCAGTAGTATTTCCGGGCGCGGCAGGCGTCTTTCGTACGAGCAGTACTTC. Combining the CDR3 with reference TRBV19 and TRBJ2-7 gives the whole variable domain DGGITQSPKYLFRKEGQNVTLSCEQNLNHDAMYWYRQDPGQGLRLIYYSQIVNDFQKGDIAEGYSVSREKKESFPLTVTSAQKNPTAFYLCASSISGRGRRLSYEQYFGPGTRLTVT.

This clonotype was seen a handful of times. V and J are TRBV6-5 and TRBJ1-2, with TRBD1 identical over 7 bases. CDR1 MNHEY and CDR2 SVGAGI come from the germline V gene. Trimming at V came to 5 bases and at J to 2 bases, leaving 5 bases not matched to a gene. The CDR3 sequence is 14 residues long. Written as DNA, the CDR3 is TGTGCCAGCAGTAACCCGGGACAGAACTATGGCTACACCTTC. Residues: CASSNPGQNYGYTF.

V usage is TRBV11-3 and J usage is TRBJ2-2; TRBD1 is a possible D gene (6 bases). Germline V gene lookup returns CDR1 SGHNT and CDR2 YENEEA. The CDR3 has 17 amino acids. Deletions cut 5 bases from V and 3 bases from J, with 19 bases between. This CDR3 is CASSPHTGSLYTGELFF. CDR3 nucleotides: TGTGCCAGCAGCCCCCACACAGGGAGTTTGTACACCGGGGAGCTGTTTTTT.

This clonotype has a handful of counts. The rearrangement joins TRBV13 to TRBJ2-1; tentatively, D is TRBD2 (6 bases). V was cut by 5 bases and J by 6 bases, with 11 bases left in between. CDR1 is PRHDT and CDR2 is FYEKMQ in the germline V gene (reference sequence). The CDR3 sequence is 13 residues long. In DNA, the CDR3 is TGTGCCAGCAGCGTATCGGAGGGCAATGAGCAGTTCTTC. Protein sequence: CASSVSEGNEQFF.

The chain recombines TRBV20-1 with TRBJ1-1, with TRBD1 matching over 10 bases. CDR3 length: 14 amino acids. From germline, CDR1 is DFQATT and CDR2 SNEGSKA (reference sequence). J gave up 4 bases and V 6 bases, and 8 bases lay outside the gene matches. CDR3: CSAVQGTGATEAFF. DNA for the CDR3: TGCAGTGCGGTCCAAGGGACAGGGGCCACTGAAGCTTTCTTT.

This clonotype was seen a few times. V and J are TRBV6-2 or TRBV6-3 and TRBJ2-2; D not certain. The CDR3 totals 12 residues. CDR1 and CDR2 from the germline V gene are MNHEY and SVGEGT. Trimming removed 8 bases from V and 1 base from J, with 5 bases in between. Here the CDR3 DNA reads TGTGCCAGCGAAGGGAACACCGGGGAGCTGTTTTTT. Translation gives CASEGNTGELFF.

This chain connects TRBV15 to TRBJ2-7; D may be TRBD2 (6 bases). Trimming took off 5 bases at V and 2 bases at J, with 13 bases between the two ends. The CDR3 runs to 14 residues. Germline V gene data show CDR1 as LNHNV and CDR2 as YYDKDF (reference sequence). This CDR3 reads CATSPHGGTYEQYF. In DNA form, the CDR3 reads TGTGCCACCAGCCCCCACGGGGGTACCTACGAGCAGTACTTC.

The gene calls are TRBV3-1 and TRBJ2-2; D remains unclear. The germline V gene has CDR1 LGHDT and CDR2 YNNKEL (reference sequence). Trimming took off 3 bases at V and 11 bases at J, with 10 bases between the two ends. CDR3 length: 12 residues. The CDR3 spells CASSHRPPELFF. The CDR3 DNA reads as TGTGCCAGCAGCCACCGACCCCCCGAGCTGTTTTTT.

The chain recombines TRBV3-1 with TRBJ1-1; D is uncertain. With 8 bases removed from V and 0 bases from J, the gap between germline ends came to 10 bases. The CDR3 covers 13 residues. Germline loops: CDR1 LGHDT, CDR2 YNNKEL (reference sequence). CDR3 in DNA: TGTGCCAGCGCTGCGCGTCTGAACACTGAAGCTTTCTTT. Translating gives CASAARLNTEAFF.

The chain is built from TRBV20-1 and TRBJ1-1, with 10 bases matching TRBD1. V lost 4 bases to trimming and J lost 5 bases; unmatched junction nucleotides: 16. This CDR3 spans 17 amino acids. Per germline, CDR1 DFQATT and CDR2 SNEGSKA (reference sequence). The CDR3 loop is CSATPRDRGYVRTEAFF. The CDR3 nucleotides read TGCAGTGCTACTCCCCGGGACAGGGGTTATGTGAGGACTGAAGCTTTCTTT.

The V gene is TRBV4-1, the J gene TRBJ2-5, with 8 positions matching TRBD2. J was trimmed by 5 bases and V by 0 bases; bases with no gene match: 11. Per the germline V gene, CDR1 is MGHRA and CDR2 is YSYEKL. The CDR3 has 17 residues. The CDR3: CASSQDTSGSKRETQYF. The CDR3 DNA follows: TGCGCCAGCAGCCAAGATACTAGCGGATCGAAGAGGGAGACCCAGTACTTC.

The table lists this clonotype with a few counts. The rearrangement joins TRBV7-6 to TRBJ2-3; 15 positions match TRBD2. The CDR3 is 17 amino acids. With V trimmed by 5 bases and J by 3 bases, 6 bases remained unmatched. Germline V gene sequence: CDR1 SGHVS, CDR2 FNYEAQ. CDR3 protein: CASSPRTSGGGTDTQYF. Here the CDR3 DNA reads TGTGCCAGCAGCCCCCGGACTAGCGGGGGGGGAACAGATACGCAGTATTTT.

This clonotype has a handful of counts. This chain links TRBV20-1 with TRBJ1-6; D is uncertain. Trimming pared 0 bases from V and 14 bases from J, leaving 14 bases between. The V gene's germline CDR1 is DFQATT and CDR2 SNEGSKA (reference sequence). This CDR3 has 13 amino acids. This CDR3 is CSARDPTDLSLHF. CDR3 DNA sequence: TGCAGTGCTAGAGATCCGACGGATCTATCCCTCCACTTT.

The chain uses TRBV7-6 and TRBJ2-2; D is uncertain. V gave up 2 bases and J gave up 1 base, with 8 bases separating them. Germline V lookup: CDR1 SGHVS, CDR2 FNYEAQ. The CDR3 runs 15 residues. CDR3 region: CASSLLQMNTGELFF. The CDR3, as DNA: TGTGCCAGCAGCTTACTTCAAATGAACACCGGGGAGCTGTTTTTT.

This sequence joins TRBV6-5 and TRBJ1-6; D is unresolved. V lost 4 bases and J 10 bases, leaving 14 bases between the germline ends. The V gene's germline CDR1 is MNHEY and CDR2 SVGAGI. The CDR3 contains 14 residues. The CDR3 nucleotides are TGTGCCAGCAGTTCTCTTGGAGGTTTATCACCCCTCCACTTT. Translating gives CASSSLGGLSPLHF.

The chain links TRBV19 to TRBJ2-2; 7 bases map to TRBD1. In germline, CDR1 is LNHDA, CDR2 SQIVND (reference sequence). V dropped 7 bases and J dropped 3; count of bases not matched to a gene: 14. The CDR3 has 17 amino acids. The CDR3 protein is CASIAHFTGVDTGELFF. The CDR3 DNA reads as TGTGCCAGTATCGCTCACTTTACAGGGGTCGACACCGGGGAGCTGTTTTTT.

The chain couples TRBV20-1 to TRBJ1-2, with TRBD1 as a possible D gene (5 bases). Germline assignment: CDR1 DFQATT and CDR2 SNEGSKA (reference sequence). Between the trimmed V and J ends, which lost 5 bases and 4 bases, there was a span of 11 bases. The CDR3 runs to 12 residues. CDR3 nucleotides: TGCAGTGCTCAGGGTGGGGCCTATGGCTACACCTTC. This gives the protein CSAQGGAYGYTF.

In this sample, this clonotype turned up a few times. CDR3 sequence reads: CASSIGTESYEQYF. CDR3 nucleotides: TGTGCCAGCAGTATCGGGACAGAATCCTACGAGCAGTACTTC. The chain uses TRBV2 and TRBJ2-7, with 7 bases that match TRBD1. V lost 5 bases, J lost 1 base, and 5 bases stayed unmatched. CDR3 length: 14 amino acids. Germline V gene sequence: CDR1 SNHLY, CDR2 FYNNEI.

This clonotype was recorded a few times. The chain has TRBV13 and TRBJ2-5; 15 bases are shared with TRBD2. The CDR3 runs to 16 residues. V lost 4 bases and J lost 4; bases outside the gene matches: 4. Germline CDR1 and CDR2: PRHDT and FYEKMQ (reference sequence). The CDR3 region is CASSWTSGRALETQYF. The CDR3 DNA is TGTGCCAGCAGCTGGACTAGCGGGAGGGCCCTAGAGACCCAGTACTTC.

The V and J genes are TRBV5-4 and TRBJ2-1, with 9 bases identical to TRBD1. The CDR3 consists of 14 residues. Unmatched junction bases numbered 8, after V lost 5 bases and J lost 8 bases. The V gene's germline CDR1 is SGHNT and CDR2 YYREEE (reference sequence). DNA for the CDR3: TGTGCCAGCAGTTTGCGGGACAGGGTACATGAGCAGTTCTTC. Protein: CASSLRDRVHEQFF. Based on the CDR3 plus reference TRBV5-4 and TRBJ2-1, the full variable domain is ETGVTQSPTHLIKTRGQQVTLRCSSQSGHNTVSWYQQALGQGPQFIFQYYREEENGRGNFPPRFSGLQFPNYSSELNVNALELDDSALYLCASSLRDRVHEQFFGPGTRLTVL.

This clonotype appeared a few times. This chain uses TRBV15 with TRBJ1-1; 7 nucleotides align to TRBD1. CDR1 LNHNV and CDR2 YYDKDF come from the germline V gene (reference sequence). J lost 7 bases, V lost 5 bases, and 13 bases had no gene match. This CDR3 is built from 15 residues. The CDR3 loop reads CATSPWTGYRIEAFF. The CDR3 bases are TGTGCCACCAGCCCCTGGACAGGATACAGGATTGAAGCTTTCTTT.